One and the same sample provided the 17 T cell receptor beta chains below, sequenced in a study of blood T cell repertoires in COVID-19. Repertoires were generated with immunoSEQ multiplex PCR, while TCRdb's copy carries only in-frame clones and drops some. The table has about 210,000 clones, about 82% seen once; the top ten hold 0.95%. The sequencing input was peripheral blood. All receptors derive from a man between 60 and 75 years old with COVID-19, enrolled during active disease.

The chain has TRBV3-1 (or the pseudogene TRBV3-2) and TRBJ2-3; 10 nucleotides agree with TRBD2. This CDR3 is built from 18 residues. Per the germline V gene, CDR1 is LGHDT and CDR2 is YNNKEL (reference sequence). V shed 2 bases, J shed 4 bases, and the junction held 12 bases outside the gene matches. CDR3 sequence reads: CASSQLYASGRAADTQYF. CDR3 DNA: TGTGCCAGCAGCCAACTGTACGCCAGCGGGAGGGCCGCAGATACGCAGTATTTT.

This sequence joins TRBV5-8 and TRBJ1-5; D may be TRBD1 (6 bases). There are 16 residues in the CDR3. The germline CDR1 and CDR2 sequences are SGHTS and YDEGEE. V lost 4 bases to trimming and J lost 1 base, with 15 bases between them. The CDR3 nucleotides are TGTGCCAGCAGCCTGGTGGGGGGGGCGAGCAATCAGCCCCAGCATTTT. It codes for CASSLVGGASNQPQHF.

The rearrangement uses TRBV5-5 and TRBJ1-3; no firm D call. V gave up 4 bases and J gave up 0 bases, with 14 bases separating them. The V gene's germline CDR1 is SGHKS and CDR2 YYEKEE (reference sequence). This CDR3 is 16 amino acids long. The CDR3 bases are TGTGCCAGCAGCCTTAACGGCCACTACTCTGGAAACACCATATATTTT. Amino acids: CASSLNGHYSGNTIYF.

This rearrangement joins TRBV11-2 to TRBJ1-2, with D maybe TRBD1 (6 bases). Trimming took 3 bases from V and 8 from J, leaving 13 bases between them. Germline CDR1 and CDR2: SGHAT and FQNNGV. CDR3 size: 13 residues. The CDR3 protein is CASSFGGQLGYTF. As DNA, the CDR3 is TGTGCCAGCAGCTTCGGGGGGCAGCTGGGCTACACCTTC.

This chain uses TRBV7-2 with TRBJ2-7; TRBD2 might be the D (6 bases). CDR3 size: 15 residues. Trimming cost V 3 bases and J 5 bases, with 17 bases left between them. Germline CDR1 SGHTA, CDR2 FQGNSA. CDR3 protein: CASSLAGRLSDEQYF. CDR3 bases: TGTGCCAGCAGCTTGGCGGGACGCTTGAGCGACGAGCAGTACTTC.

The chain couples TRBV5-4 to TRBJ2-3, with 9 bases lining up with TRBD2. There are 16 residues in the CDR3. Germline values: CDR1 SGHNT, CDR2 YYREEE (reference sequence). Germline trimming cut 4 bases from V and 4 bases from J; bases unmatched to any gene: 10. The CDR3 here is CASSKSSGSEADTQYF. As DNA, the CDR3 is TGTGCCAGCAGCAAAAGTAGCGGGAGTGAGGCAGATACGCAGTATTTT. The whole variable domain, filled in from reference TRBV5-4 and TRBJ2-3, reads ETGVTQSPTHLIKTRGQQVTLRCSSQSGHNTVSWYQQALGQGPQFIFQYYREEENGRGNFPPRFSGLQFPNYSSELNVNALELDDSALYLCASSKSSGSEADTQYFGPGTRLTVL.

The rearrangement joins TRBV5-4 to TRBJ1-2; 9 positions match TRBD1. J was trimmed by 2 bases and V by 3 bases; bases with no gene match: 8. CDR1 is SGHNT, CDR2 YYREEE, per germline (reference sequence). The CDR3 is 16 residues long. The chain's CDR3 is CASSSIGQGLNYGYTF. The CDR3 nucleotides are TGTGCCAGCAGCTCCATCGGACAGGGGCTAAACTATGGCTACACCTTC.

The V call is TRBV7-3, the J call TRBJ1-4; the D gene is possibly TRBD1 (5 bases). V was trimmed by 1 base and J by 8 bases, leaving 14 bases between them. Germline V gene data show CDR1 as SGHTA and CDR2 as FQGTGA. The CDR3 sequence is 15 residues long. In DNA, the CDR3 is TGTGCCAGCAGCTTAAGGGTAGGGGTGGGAGAAAAACTGTTTTTT. The encoded protein is CASSLRVGVGEKLFF.

The chain couples TRBV1 to TRBJ1-6. TRBV1 is flagged as a pseudogene. This CDR3 region has 16 residues. CDR3: CTSSHGGTARGSPLHF. The CDR3 DNA follows: TGCACCAGCAGCCACGGGGGGACGGCGCGGGGTTCACCCCTCCACTTT.

This rearrangement joins TRBV29-1 to TRBJ1-3; no definite D call. CDR1 and CDR2 (germline): SQVTM, ANQGSEA. The length of the CDR3 is 14 residues. Trimming removed 2 bases from V and 0 bases from J, with 8 bases in between. The CDR3 coding sequence is TGCAGCGTTGAACAACAGCTCTCTGGAAACACCATATATTTT. Amino acid sequence: CSVEQQLSGNTIYF. The full variable domain, in which reference TRBV29-1 and TRBJ1-3 provide the parts outside the CDR3, is SAVISQKPSRDICQRGTSLTIQCQVDSQVTMMFWYRQQPGQSLTLIATANQGSEATYESGFVIDKFPISRPNLTFSTLTVSNMSPEDSSIYLCSVEQQLSGNTIYFGEGSWLTVV.

The J gene is TRBJ1-1, the V gene TRBV18; D is perhaps TRBD1 (5 bases). The germline V gene encodes CDR1 KGHSH and CDR2 LQKENI. The CDR3 has 13 amino acids. Trimming removed 10 bases from V and 2 bases from J, with 14 bases in between. CDR3 in amino acids: CATTLQANTEAFF. DNA of the CDR3: TGTGCCACCACACTACAGGCTAACACTGAAGCTTTCTTT.

The J gene is TRBJ1-1, the V gene TRBV6-5, with D perhaps matching TRBD1 (6 bases). The germline V gene encodes CDR1 MNHEY and CDR2 SVGAGI. The V gene lost 10 bases and the J gene lost 0 bases, with 15 bases spanning the gap. This CDR3 has 14 residues. CDR3 sequence: CATRYGQLNTEAFF. The CDR3 DNA reads as TGTGCCACCCGATACGGACAGCTGAACACTGAAGCTTTCTTT.

V gene TRBV2 combines with J gene TRBJ2-1, with D perhaps TRBD1 (5 bases). The CDR3 is 15 residues long. CDR1 is SNHLY and CDR2 is FYNNEI in the germline V gene. V was pared by 4 bases and J by 1 base, with 11 bases between. CDR3 in DNA: TGTGCCAGCAGTGTAAGCAGGGCGTCCTACAATGAGCAGTTCTTC. This translates into CASSVSRASYNEQFF.

The chain recombines TRBV6-6 with TRBJ1-6; tentatively, D is TRBD1 (5 bases). Germline CDR1 and CDR2: MNHNY and SVGAGI (reference sequence). Trimming removed 1 base at V and 10 bases at J, with 14 bases between. The CDR3 covers 15 residues. The CDR3 spells CASSYLHSGGSPLHF. The CDR3 bases are TGTGCCAGCAGTTACTTGCACTCCGGGGGATCACCCCTCCACTTT.

This rearrangement joins TRBV4-1 to TRBJ1-3; D is unclear. The ends were cut back, 4 bases at V and 1 base at J, with 8 bases in the middle. Per germline, CDR1 MGHRA and CDR2 YSYEKL. The CDR3 is made up of 14 amino acids. Written as DNA, the CDR3 is TGCGCCAGCAGCCCGGTACGATCTGGAAACACCATATATTTT. Translation gives CASSPVRSGNTIYF.

The rearrangement links TRBV14 to TRBJ1-3, with D maybe TRBD1 (6 bases). Germline loops: CDR1 SGHDN, CDR2 FVKESK. V was shortened by 1 base and J by 10 bases, with 17 bases between the two germline ends. This CDR3 contains 15 residues. This CDR3 is CASSQGRTETATIYF. The CDR3 nucleotides are TGTGCCAGCAGCCAAGGCCGGACAGAAACGGCGACCATATATTTT.

V is TRBV30 and J is TRBJ1-6, with unresolved D. The ends were cut back, 4 bases at V and 9 bases at J, with 13 bases in the middle. Germline CDR1 reads GTSNPN; CDR2 reads SVGIG (reference sequence). The CDR3 is 13 amino acids. This CDR3 is CAWNPYVSSPLHF. The CDR3 nucleotides are TGTGCCTGGAACCCCTATGTTAGTTCACCCCTCCACTTT. Looking up the rest from reference TRBV30 and TRBJ1-6 gives the full variable domain: SQTIHQWPATLVQPVGSPLSLECTVEGTSNPNLYWYRQAAGRGLQLLFYSVGIGQISSEVPQNLSASRPQDRQFILSSKKLLLSDSGFYLCAWNPYVSSPLHFGNGTRLTVT.